This paragraph covers one T cell receptor (beta chain) sequence. This clonotype was counted only a few times. Its antigen specificity is not known. No clone much larger than this one lies a single base away; base qualities are absent. This entry comes from a study of CD8 T cells in ankylosing spondylitis (TCRdb year 2017). Background on the whole study: The study profiled T cell receptor beta repertoires in healthy donors and ankylosing spondylitis patients to find disease-linked TCR variants. The full study cohort was made up of about 25 ankylosing spondylitis patients and more than 90 healthy donors. Peripheral blood was sampled, and synovial fluid was additionally collected from ankylosing spondylitis patients. Here is what the overall study found, with its caveats: Blood from ankylosing spondylitis patients appeared to be characterized by a TCR beta motif composed of under 10 highly homologous amino acid variants. The disease-linked clones showed a CD8+ phenotype and occurred at relatively low frequencies in peripheral blood. The disease-linked clones were reported as significantly enriched in matched synovial fluid samples from ankylosing spondylitis patients. Some of the motif variants had been reported before in the synovial fluid and blood of reactive arthritis patients, a finding that suggests common disease-initiation mechanisms.

This sample was sequenced with an Illumina HiSeq 2500. Quantitative 5'-RACE with molecular barcodes was used to prepare TCR beta libraries. The original methods were these. A new computational method based on a probabilistic model of VDJ rearrangement was used to identify disease-linked TCR variants. The public reads were reanalyzed by TCRdb: fastp trimming at Q25, MiXCR alignment, in-frame beta chains only. Each entry merges the rows of one CDR3 protein and shows their most common DNA and genes. It is TCRdb's table, rather than the study itself, that gives the V and J calls and clone size. This sample gives just under 95,000 distinct CDR3 sequences in total; just under 9% of them show up just once. The ten largest account for 4.5% to 5.5% of the sample. This receptor was identified in a male donor with ankylosing spondylitis or in good health (not recorded which). Specimen: blood, either unsorted or a sorted T cell fraction (not recorded which).

The CDR3 protein is CASSTRTAAKNIQYF. The nucleotide sequence reads as follows: TGTGCCAGCAGTACACGGACAGCAGCCAAAAACATTCAGTACTTC. Here the chain combines TRBV12-3 or TRBV12-4 and TRBJ2-4; D gene: possibly TRBD1, on 6 matching bases. The CDR3 sequence holds 15 residues, the cysteine and phenylalanine included. Only the CDR3 DNA is retained, 45 bases long and in frame from the first base. V was cut back by 5 bases and J by 0 bases, leaving a gap of 11 bases between them.